Given below is one T cell receptor beta chain in context. Which antigen it targets is not known. No much larger clonotype is one base removed from it; base qualities were not supplied. Libraries came from the immunoSEQ multiplex PCR assay. TCRdb provides this immuneACCESS table in a form limited to in-frame rearrangements. Some clones are lacking; in checked studies, under half of them reflect an unresolved V gene, and why the rest are absent is not known. This sample comprises over 60,000 clones, 75% to 95% of them detected only once. The ten most abundant clones make up roughly 0.7% of the sample. The sample is drawn from a study of T cell changes during pregnancy in multiple sclerosis (dated by TCRdb to the late 2010s). General notes on the study: In women with multiple sclerosis, the researchers looked at how the T cell repertoire shifted as pregnancy progressed.

For CDR1 and CDR2, the germline V gene lists MNHEY and SVGAGI. The CDR3 starts with the cysteine, ends with the phenylalanine, and has 13 residues. Just CDR3 DNA is preserved here, 39 bases in frame from base 1. V sheds 7 bases and J sheds 4 bases, leaving 12 bases between their ends. The origin of this receptor is a female donor in good health, enrolled as a control in a pregnancy study. This sequence uses TRBV6-5 and TRBJ2-3; no confident D gene assignment can be made. Material: peripheral blood, obtained in the third trimester of pregnancy. This receptor carries the CDR3 CASTPSPADTQYF. The sequenced DNA is TGTGCCAGCACTCCCTCCCCGGCAGATACGCAGTATTTT.